These T cell receptor beta chains were read from a single sample in a study of control samples from healthy donors and cancer patients. Data came from immunoSEQ multiplex PCR; TCRdb stores just in-frame clones and leaves some out. The sample consists of 97,000 or so clones, approximately 90% of them appearing once. The sequenced material came from blood. All receptors derive from a woman aged 18-29 years in good health. CDR3s include the opening cysteine and the closing phenylalanine or tryptophan. Clone size is not always given. Where it is, it says once, few, many or a class for expanded clones.

V gene | clone size | CDR3 protein
TRBV24-1 | NA | CATSDLGHSPRGLSRNEQFF
TRBV7-3 | NA | CASSSSQGRMSYEQYF
TRBV27 | NA | CASSFRDNYGYTF
TRBV10-1 | NA | CASSDRSYNEQFF
TRBV2 | NA | CASRTGTRSSYNSPLHF
TRBV28 | NA | CASSLPSDGFYSPLHF
TRBV14 | NA | CASSQIVGGPSYNEQFF
TRBV28 | NA | CASSPSTRAGEQYF
TRBV28 | NA | CASSLNGGDGELFF
TRBV20-1 | few | CGGGTNEKLFF
TRBV1 | NA | CTSSQGQPQHF
TRBV19 | NA | CASSFQGTTRGYTF
TRBV3-1/TRBV3-2 | few | CASSPGTTHTDTQYF
TRBV4-1 | NA | CASSQEVDPSTNEKLFF
TRBV7-3 | NA | CASSPGETYGYTF
TRBV15 | NA | CATSWEGTDNSPLHF
TRBV24-1 | once | CATSDTSGLSYNEQFF
TRBV29-1 | NA | CSGEVYNEQFF
TRBV30 | NA | CAWGHSYNSPLHF
TRBV30 | NA | CAWKSVADSYNEQFF
TRBV5-1 | NA | CASSFDRGPSTDTQYF
TRBV14 | once | CASSQAWRGYGYTF
TRBV28 | NA | CASSLWGGNEKLFF
TRBV4-3 | NA | CASSPYRGPGYTF
TRBV6-2/TRBV6-3 | NA | CASSYGDRDDNEQFF
TRBV10-3 | NA | CAIRGYGSKDEQYF
TRBV28 | NA | CASSFGHYNEQFF
TRBV24-1 | NA | CATSDLLGRFFNSPLHF
TRBV5-1 | once | CASSLTGTRGTYEQYF
TRBV5-4 | NA | CASSLVRAGGIEQYF
TRBV3-1/TRBV3-2 | NA | CASTAGTGITEAFF
TRBV28 | NA | CASSGAVQAFF
TRBV10-3 | NA | CAIRTGAGIDEQYF
TRBV30 | NA | CAWSPIRFNEQFF
TRBV4-1 | NA | CASSPRTGIDEQYF
TRBV2 | NA | CASSFYTGSTDTQYF
TRBV7-9 | NA | CASSFGGANEKLFF
TRBV10-3 | NA | CAIRSGTGSYEQYF
TRBV5-8 | NA | CASSFGRRNTEAFF
TRBV6-5 | NA | CASRLGLITNEQFF
TRBV4-1 | NA | CASSQEYGQGNYGYTF
TRBV6-6 | NA | CASSYSRDEQYF
TRBV5-1 | NA | CASRSGQSSYNEQFF
TRBV5-1 | NA | CASSPTLVTTNEKLFF
TRBV19 | NA | CASSIQGISGELFF
TRBV6-4 | NA | CASSPSGGDPDTQYF
TRBV27 | once | CASSLVPNNEQFF
TRBV11-3 | NA | CASSLDPSYGYTF
TRBV24-1 | NA | CATSASGSPFYEQFF
TRBV5-6 | NA | CASSLGPGGRNQPQHF
TRBV6-5 | NA | CASSYLAGQGGNEQYF
TRBV4-2 | NA | CASSQLLARSSYNEQFF
TRBV11-3 | NA | CASSFRDQVGYNEQFF
TRBV28 | NA | CASSRGGSTDTQYF